These T cell receptor beta chains were read from a single sample in a study of shared clonotypes between healthy human individuals. Libraries were prepared by immunoSEQ multiplex PCR; TCRdb keeps only in-frame clonotypes and omits some of them. This table holds approximately 2,000,000 clones, around 92% found once. The specimen sequenced was naive CD4+ T cells from PBMCs. The receptor source for this set is a man aged 18 to 30 in good health. Some clones in this sample may be carry-over from other donors' samples. Both conserved end residues are part of each CDR3. Each record gives: D gene, clone size, V gene, CDR3 protein. A D gene is named only where the DNA matches it firmly. Size tells how often a clone was seen (once, few, many) or the class of an expanded clone, and some rows leave it out.

>-|-|TRBV9
CASSARTPSTDTQYF
>-|-|TRBV19
CASPDRTYGYTF
>-|once|TRBV5-1
CASSSLATGGLSREQYF
>TRBD1|-|TRBV28
CASRGQGRLSNTGELFF
>-|-|TRBV11-2
CASSAGHSRGAGETQYF
>-|-|TRBV5-6
CASTGLSSYEQYF
>-|few|TRBV2
CASTARSNQPQHF
>TRBD2|-|TRBV28
CASSPTALTSGRSDEQFF
>TRBD2|-|TRBV28
CASRRGAGNSYEQYF
>-|-|TRBV7-9
CASSLREYDYGYTF
>-|-|TRBV19
CASTKEDGYTEAFF